This T cell receptor beta chain was retrieved from a study of blood T cell repertoires in COVID-19. Overall study context: Some COVID-19 samples were acute and others convalescent; all came from the United States, Italy and Spain. PBMCs, B-cell-depleted T cells, or T cells were the source of the cDNA or gDNA that made up the material.

Original handling: Estimation of nucleated cell counts relied on the amplification of reference gene primers. Sequencing was performed with immunoSEQ multiplex PCR; in TCRdb, only in-frame clones are kept and a portion is missing. From that table come the V and J calls and clone size; the DNA was used to work out D and trimming. The sample lists roughly 210,000 clones, about 85% occurring once. The V gene's germline CDR1 is MNHNS and CDR2 SASEGT. The CDR3 totals 14 residues. Between the trimmed V and J ends, which lost 1 base and 0 bases, there was a span of 6 bases. This clone has only one observation.

The chain joins TRBV6-1 to TRBJ1-2; D uncertain. The sequencing input was peripheral blood. The sequence came from a man in his 70s with acute or convalescent COVID-19. CDR3 sequence reads: CASSEGPANYGYTF. CDR3 DNA: TGTGCCAGCAGTGAAGGGCCCGCTAACTATGGCTACACCTTC.